What follows are 32 T cell receptor beta chains derived from one specimen sequenced in a study of OX40 agonist ivuxolimab in advanced cancers. Clones were sequenced by immunoSEQ multiplex PCR, and TCRdb holds only the in-frame ones, with some missing. The data hold roughly 100,000 clones, with approximately 93% observed a single time. The source material was CD4+ or CD8+ T cells sorted from blood, sampled in a trial of the OX40 agonist ivuxolimab. All receptors derive from an adult with an advanced solid tumor such as melanoma, head and neck, liver or kidney cancer.

V and J are TRBV5-4 and TRBJ2-2; TRBD2 might be the D (5 bases). V shed 0 bases and J shed 3 bases, with 9 bases lying between them. The germline CDR1 and CDR2 sequences are SGHNT and YYREEE (reference sequence). The CDR3 extends over 15 amino acids. The CDR3: CASSLVVGDTGELFF. The CDR3 nucleotides read TGTGCCAGCAGCTTGGTAGTCGGGGACACCGGGGAGCTGTTTTTT.

This chain uses TRBV2 with TRBJ1-3; a weak D match, TRBD1 (5 bases). CDR1 SNHLY and CDR2 FYNNEI come from the germline V gene. Trimming stripped 6 bases from V and 2 bases from J, with 8 bases between. This CDR3 region has 13 residues. DNA for the CDR3: TGTGCCAGCAGGGAGGACACTGGAAACACCATATATTTT. It specifies CASREDTGNTIYF.

V and J are TRBV6-5 and TRBJ2-7, with TRBD1 identical over 7 bases. Germline-derived CDR1 and CDR2 are MNHEY and SVGAGI. This CDR3 is built from 12 residues. V lost 6 bases and J lost 6; bases outside the gene matches: 5. The CDR3 DNA sequence: TGTGCCAGCAGACAGGGGTTGGGCGAGCAGTACTTC. Translation: CASRQGLGEQYF.

The V gene is TRBV6-5, the J gene TRBJ2-7, with D possibly being TRBD1 (6 bases). From germline, CDR1 is MNHEY and CDR2 SVGAGI. This CDR3 is built from 14 residues. Trimming took 6 bases from V and 6 from J, leaving 18 bases between them. The CDR3 region is CASRPQFSGAEQYF. Written as DNA, the CDR3 is TGTGCCAGCAGGCCCCAATTCTCAGGGGCCGAGCAGTACTTC.

The J gene is TRBJ2-3, the V gene TRBV7-9; D call uncertain. Germline V CDR1 and CDR2: SEHNR, FQNEAQ (reference sequence). The CDR3 extends over 11 amino acids. V was shortened by 6 bases and J by 4 bases, with 5 bases between the two germline ends. The CDR3 loop is CASRASDTQYF. As DNA, the CDR3 is TGTGCCAGCAGGGCCTCAGATACGCAGTATTTT.

The chain carries TRBV4-1 and TRBJ2-7, with TRBD2 matching over 7 bases. Germline assignment: CDR1 MGHRA and CDR2 YSYEKL. V gave up 8 bases and J gave up 4 bases; unmatched junction bases: 14. The CDR3 is made up of 15 amino acids. The CDR3, as DNA: TGCGCCAGCGGCGATATGACACGGCGGGGGTACGAGCAGTACTTC. Residues: CASGDMTRRGYEQYF.

The chain recombines TRBV13 with TRBJ1-3; possibly TRBD1 for D (6 bases). Germline V gives CDR1 PRHDT, CDR2 FYEKMQ (reference sequence). Trimming took off 2 bases at V and 0 bases at J, with 14 bases between the two ends. The CDR3 totals 17 residues. In nucleotides, the CDR3 is TGTGCCAGCAGCTTATCCGGGACATACTACTCTGGAAACACCATATATTTT. This encodes CASSLSGTYYSGNTIYF.

The CDR3 spells CASSSGQGNQPQHF. CDR3 bases: TGTGCCAGCAGTTCCGGACAGGGGAATCAGCCCCAGCATTTT. The chain couples TRBV28 to TRBJ1-5; 9 positions match TRBD1. CDR1 is MDHEN and CDR2 is SYDVKM in the germline V gene. Unmatched junction bases numbered 2, after V lost 4 bases and J lost 4 bases. The CDR3 runs 14 residues. Full variable domain (outside the CDR3, taken from reference TRBV28 and TRBJ1-5): DVKVTQSSRYLVKRTGEKVFLECVQDMDHENMFWYRQDPGLGLRLIYFSYDVKMKEKGDIPEGYSVSREKKERFSLILESASTNQTSMYLCASSSGQGNQPQHFGDGTRLSIL.

The chain is built from TRBV4-2 and TRBJ1-5; possibly TRBD1 for D (5 bases). Germline CDR1 reads LGHNA; CDR2 reads YNFKEQ. The CDR3 is 18 amino acids. Trimming removed 1 base at V and 5 bases at J, with 21 bases between. The CDR3 coding sequence is TGTGCCAGCAGCCAAGCTGTGCGTGGGGGGGTAGAGTATCAGCCCCAGCATTTT. Encoded protein: CASSQAVRGGVEYQPQHF.

CDR3 DNA: TGTGCCTGGAGCTTAGGCTATGGCTACACCTTC. This translates into CAWSLGYGYTF. This sequence joins TRBV30 and TRBJ1-2; D gene ambiguous. Trimming removed 3 bases at V and 4 bases at J, with 6 bases between. The CDR3 length is 11 residues. The germline V gene encodes CDR1 GTSNPN and CDR2 SVGIG (reference sequence).

The rearrangement joins TRBV4-3 to TRBJ1-1, with D possibly matching TRBD1 (5 bases). This CDR3 has 14 residues. Germline V gives CDR1 LGHNA, CDR2 YSLEER. Between the trimmed V and J ends, which lost 3 bases and 1 base, there was a span of 9 bases. The CDR3 loop is CASSQADRNTEAFF. The CDR3 DNA sequence: TGCGCCAGCAGCCAGGCAGACAGGAACACTGAAGCTTTCTTT.

Points on this clone: The conserved final phenylalanine or tryptophan is absent from the CDR3, which likely points to a read error. It is unclear where the CDR3 begins or ends on the DNA, so no DNA is shown, and the CDR3 is as TCRdb lists it. The J gene is TRBJ2-7, the V gene TRBV6-5. The CDR3 totals 12 residues, both ends included. Per germline, CDR1 MNHEY and CDR2 SVGAGI. This chain's CDR3 is CASSYSYPGPPS.

The chain recombines TRBV19 with TRBJ2-1, with a weak D call TRBD2 (6 bases). Germline CDR1 reads LNHDA; CDR2 reads SQIVND (reference sequence). V was clipped by 5 bases and J by 8 bases, with 22 bases between them. There are 16 residues in the CDR3. CDR3: CASSPGRPRGRDEQFF. CDR3 sequence (DNA): TGTGCCAGTAGTCCCGGTAGACCCCGGGGGAGAGATGAGCAGTTCTTC.

The V call is TRBV6-1, the J call TRBJ1-6, with a tentative D call TRBD1 (5 bases). CDR1 MNHNS and CDR2 SASEGT come from the germline V gene. The V end was cut by 4 bases, the J end by 1 base, with 17 bases between. CDR3 length equals 18 residues. The CDR3 spells CASSAGVPGTSYNSPLHF. CDR3 nucleotide sequence: TGTGCCAGCAGTGCTGGGGTTCCCGGGACTTCCTATAATTCACCCCTCCACTTT.

J is TRBJ2-3 and V is TRBV6-1; D is ambiguous. The CDR3 sequence is 14 residues long. V gave up 3 bases and J gave up 0 bases, with 7 bases separating them. Per the germline V gene, CDR1 is MNHNS and CDR2 is SASEGT. CDR3 protein: CASSETSSTDTQYF. The CDR3, as DNA: TGTGCCAGCAGTGAGACATCTAGCACAGATACGCAGTATTTT.

The gene calls are TRBV7-9 and TRBJ2-3; D unresolved. Germline V lookup: CDR1 SEHNR, CDR2 FQNEAQ (reference sequence). This CDR3 has 11 amino acids. The germline V and J ends were trimmed by 4 bases and 2 bases, with 1 base remaining between them. Here the CDR3 reads CASSSTDTQYF. Here the CDR3 DNA reads TGTGCCAGCAGCTCCACAGATACGCAGTATTTT.

The V and J genes are TRBV6-5 and TRBJ1-5; no clear D gene. This CDR3 region has 14 residues. CDR1 MNHEY and CDR2 SVGAGI come from the germline V gene. V shed 0 bases and J shed 4 bases, with 7 bases lying between them. This chain's CDR3 is CASSYSDGNQPQHF. The CDR3 DNA reads as TGTGCCAGCAGTTACTCGGACGGAAATCAGCCCCAGCATTTT.

This sequence joins TRBV5-1 and TRBJ2-1; 7 bases are a match to TRBD2. This CDR3 spans 16 amino acids. Germline CDR1 SGHRS, CDR2 YFSETQ. Trimming removed 2 bases from V and 4 bases from J; junction bases left unmatched: 9. CDR3 bases: TGCGCCAGCAGCTTAGGGTCCAGCGGGATGTACAATGAGCAGTTCTTC. It specifies CASSLGSSGMYNEQFF.

V gene TRBV30 combines with J gene TRBJ1-5; 8 bases agree with TRBD1. Unmatched junction bases numbered 11, after V lost 4 bases and J lost 6 bases. The CDR3 consists of 15 residues. Germline V gene data show CDR1 as GTSNPN and CDR2 as SVGIG (reference sequence). CDR3 loop: CAWNPGQGRGQPQHF. CDR3 coding DNA: TGTGCCTGGAACCCAGGACAGGGAAGAGGTCAGCCCCAGCATTTT.

CDR3 bases: TGCAGTGCTAGCGTCCTCCAGCCCCAGCATTTT. This sequence encodes CSASVLQPQHF. This chain connects TRBV20-1 to TRBJ1-5, with unresolved D. CDR1 is DFQATT, CDR2 SNEGSKA, per germline (reference sequence). Trimming removed 3 bases from V and 7 bases from J, with 7 bases in between. The CDR3 sequence is 11 residues long.

In this sample, this clone turned up once. This chain joins TRBV2 and TRBJ1-1; D unclear. Per germline, CDR1 SNHLY and CDR2 FYNNEI. With 8 bases removed from V and 1 base from J, the gap between germline ends came to 11 bases. The CDR3 runs to 13 residues. The CDR3 nucleotides are TGTGCCAGCGGCCTTCACCGGAACACTGAAGCTTTCTTT. Its protein product is CASGLHRNTEAFF.

This clone appeared once. V is TRBV4-3 and J is TRBJ2-2; TRBD2 matches 8 bases. Germline V lookup: CDR1 LGHNA, CDR2 YSLEER. After removal of 1 base from V and 7 bases from J, the junction contained 11 bases not matched to a gene. The CDR3 extends over 17 amino acids. The CDR3 region has the DNA TGCGCCAGCAGCCAAGTCGGCGGGGGGTATCGGGGCGGGGAGCTGTTTTTT. Translated, it gives CASSQVGGGYRGGELFF.

This clone showed up just once. The chain links TRBV21-1 to TRBJ2-5. TRBV21-1 is a known pseudogene. The CDR3 runs to 13 residues. For the CDR3, the DNA is TGTGCCAGCAGCAAGGGGAAGGTGGAGACCCAGTACTTC. This gives the protein CASSKGKVETQYF.

The V gene is TRBV5-5, the J gene TRBJ2-3, with D uncertain. The germline V and J ends were trimmed by 0 bases and 2 bases, with 1 base remaining between them. This CDR3 is built from 12 residues. Germline CDR1 SGHKS, CDR2 YYEKEE (reference sequence). CDR3 sequence: CASSLVTDTQYF. The CDR3 DNA follows: TGTGCCAGCAGCTTGGTCACAGATACGCAGTATTTT. Full variable domain (remainder filled in from reference TRBV5-5 and TRBJ2-3): DAGVTQSPTHLIKTRGQQVTLRCSPISGHKSVSWYQQVLGQGPQFIFQYYEKEERGRGNFPDRFSARQFPNYSSELNVNALLLGDSALYLCASSLVTDTQYFGPGTRLTVL.

Only a few counts were recorded for this clone. V gene TRBV4-2 combines with J gene TRBJ1-5; no clear D gene. The CDR3 sequence is 15 residues long. The germline CDR1 and CDR2 sequences are LGHNA and YNFKEQ. V lost 6 bases to trimming and J lost 5 bases, with 17 bases between them. CDR3 residues: CASSQTGSGDQPQHF. CDR3 coding DNA: TGTGCCAGCAGTCAAACCGGGTCTGGAGATCAGCCCCAGCATTTT.

V gene TRBV30 combines with J gene TRBJ2-5; D perhaps matches TRBD2 (5 bases). The length of the CDR3 is 12 residues. CDR1 and CDR2 from the germline V gene are GTSNPN and SVGIG (reference sequence). The V and J ends lost 0 bases and 7 bases respectively, with 9 bases between them. This chain's CDR3 is CAWSVVRGTQYF. The CDR3 region has the DNA TGTGCCTGGAGTGTGGTACGGGGGACCCAGTACTTC.

The chain links TRBV28 to TRBJ1-3; D remains unclear. The CDR3 covers 12 residues. Trimming stripped 2 bases from V and 3 bases from J, with 2 bases between. Germline loops: CDR1 MDHEN, CDR2 SYDVKM. The chain's CDR3 is CASSLSGNTIYF. Here the CDR3 DNA reads TGTGCCAGCAGTTTAAGTGGAAACACCATATATTTT. Full variable domain (remainder filled in from reference TRBV28 and TRBJ1-3): DVKVTQSSRYLVKRTGEKVFLECVQDMDHENMFWYRQDPGLGLRLIYFSYDVKMKEKGDIPEGYSVSREKKERFSLILESASTNQTSMYLCASSLSGNTIYFGEGSWLTVV.

The chain links TRBV5-4 to TRBJ2-7, with D perhaps matching TRBD2 (7 bases). V gave up 5 bases and J gave up 2 bases, with 17 bases separating them. Germline V lookup: CDR1 SGHNT, CDR2 YYREEE (reference sequence). This CDR3 has 15 residues. CDR3 DNA: TGTGCCAGCAGTGTGGGGGGGGCGGGCACCTACGAGCAGTACGTC. Its translation is CASSVGGAGTYEQYV.

This clone was seen once. The rearrangement links TRBV6-1 to TRBJ1-5; D might be TRBD1 (5 bases). Per the germline V gene, CDR1 is MNHNS and CDR2 is SASEGT. The V and J ends lost 7 bases and 0 bases respectively, with 13 bases between them. The CDR3 has 15 amino acids. The CDR3 bases are TGTGCCAGCAAGGTACAGGAAAGTAGCAATCAGCCCCAGCATTTT. Encoded protein: CASKVQESSNQPQHF.

The CDR3 protein is CASSFRQGNYGYTF. In nucleotides, the CDR3 is TGCGCCAGCAGCTTTCGACAGGGTAACTATGGCTACACCTTC. The chain has TRBV4-3 and TRBJ1-2; 7 positions agree with TRBD1. CDR1 and CDR2 (germline): LGHNA, YSLEER. The V segment lost 5 bases and the J segment 1 base; nucleotides outside the gene matches: 4. CDR3 size: 14 residues.

Worth noting for this clone: Other DNA sequences in this sample translate to the same CDR3. The rearrangement uses TRBV6-6 and TRBJ1-1; TRBD1 is a possible D gene (5 bases). The CDR3 contains 13 residues. V lost 0 bases and J lost 4, with 6 bases in between. Germline CDR1 MNHNY, CDR2 SVGAGI (reference sequence). The CDR3 sequence is CASSYSGGTEAFF. Written as DNA, the CDR3 is TGTGCCAGCAGTTACTCGGGGGGCACTGAAGCTTTCTTT.

The V call is TRBV19, the J call TRBJ2-3, with TRBD1 matching over 7 bases. With 6 bases clipped from V and 2 bases from J, the junction kept 8 bases outside the gene matches. The CDR3 is made up of 15 amino acids. Looked up from germline, CDR1 is LNHDA and CDR2 is SQIVND (reference sequence). CDR3: CASSRTGPLTDTQYF. In DNA, the CDR3 is TGTGCCAGTAGCCGGACAGGTCCCCTCACAGATACGCAGTATTTT.